Described below is a single T cell receptor beta chain sequence and its context. Only a few counts were recorded for this clonotype. Its antigen is currently not known. No clone much larger than this one lies a single base away; base qualities are absent. Counted from cysteine to phenylalanine, this CDR3 has 16 amino acids. Of the read, only the CDR3 DNA is kept; its 48 bases are in frame from base 1. The CDR1 and CDR2 encoded by the germline V gene (reference sequence) are LNHDA and SQIVND. The V and J ends are trimmed by 1 base and 5 bases, leaving 15 bases between them. The data derive from a study of T cells after yellow fever vaccination (dated by TCRdb to about 2019). General notes on the study: The SMART-Seq v4 Ultra Low Input RNA kit was used to prepare libraries from fractions with low cell numbers. Bulk TCR alpha and beta repertoires were sequenced longitudinally to track T-cell clones before and after primary and booster YFV17D yellow fever vaccination. The cohort comprised two healthy male donors, one aged 18 to 30 and one aged 30 to 39 years. Blood samples were taken at several timepoints before and after primary and secondary immunization, and bulk PBMC replicates and cell subsets were isolated. Paper-wide results and their limitations: A small fraction of clonotypes showed up in both the CD4 and CD8 compartments, probably as a result of convergent recombination. Only a couple of donors were included in the study, so the extent to which the findings can be generalized is limited. Most clones expanded after primary vaccination (approximately 97% of CD4 and 70% to 90% of CD8) were re-detected after the booster, suggesting that broad memory maintenance occurred. The secondary T-cell response was found to be weaker but faster than the primary response, with a peak reached on day 5 rather than on day 15. Computational filtering was needed because FACS-sorted repertoires could contain abundant contaminating clonotypes from the bulk population.

Reads for this sample came from an Illumina NovaSeq 6000. TCR cDNA was synthesized by 5'RACE template switching, through which a universal primer site and unique molecular identifiers were introduced. cDNA synthesis was primed from both the TCR alpha and TCR beta constant segments. Library amplification involved two PCR steps, and the second step added sample barcodes and sequencing adapters. Libraries were sequenced on Illumina HiSeq 2500 (2x100 bp) or NovaSeq (2x150 bp). From the authors' description of their analysis: Reads were demultiplexed and collapsed into UMI consensus sequences with MIGEC, and V(D)J alignment was performed with MiXCR. Clonotypes responding to the vaccine were identified with edgeR on replicate PBMC samples, with the criteria of FDR below 0.01 and a log2 fold change above 5 up to day 15. CD4 or CD8 identity was assigned to each bulk clonotype according to whether the clonotype was present at higher abundance in the sequenced CD4 repertoire or the sequenced CD8 repertoire. TCRdb's own reprocessing of the public reads used fastp at Q25 and MiXCR and kept productive beta chains. Rows matching on CDR3 protein sequence are summarized as one entry with the most common DNA and genes. What appears here as the V and J calls and clone size reflects TCRdb's work, not the paper's. This sample gives some 400,000 distinct CDR3 sequences in total; 18% of them show up just once. The ten most abundant clones make up roughly a sixth of the sample.

The sample's treatment or condition, from its label and the paper: live attenuated yellow fever vaccine strain. Two biological replicates of bulk PBMCs were collected at each blood-draw timepoint. PBMCs were isolated from peripheral blood using a standard Ficoll-Paque protocol. RNA was extracted with TriZol from bulk PBMCs, CD4 and CD8 fractions, and dextramer-positive and dextramer-negative fractions. The chain couples TRBV19 to TRBJ1-5, with no reliable assignment of the D segment. The TCR sequence derives from a man aged 18 to 30 who received the YFV17D yellow fever vaccine. The material was PBMCs, obtained before the yellow fever booster vaccination. The bases read TGTGCCAGTAGTATAGGAAGGTTTATCGGGGATCAGCCCCAGCATTTT. Its amino acids are CASSIGRFIGDQPQHF.